A single sample gave rise to the 21 T cell receptor beta chains below, sequenced in a study of naive and memory T cell subsets. Amplification of ligated cDNA took four PCR rounds with SP2 and nested alpha and beta constant primers. Via MiXCR, TCRdb re-called the 5' RACE reads, giving one row per CDR3 protein. The repertoire includes 55,000 to 70,000 distinct CDR3 sequences, about 7.2% of them detected once, and 9% to 10% sits in the top ten. An oligonucleotide containing a UMI was ligated to the 3' end of TCR cDNA. The receptors were gathered from a male donor in good health.

There are a few counts of this clonotype. The chain joins TRBV5-1 to TRBJ2-3; TRBD2 matches at 10 bases. CDR3 length equals 15 residues. Germline CDR1 SGHRS, CDR2 YFSETQ. After removal of 7 bases from V and 3 bases from J, the junction contained 8 bases not matched to a gene. CDR3 nucleotides: TGCGCCAGCCATGTTCTAGCGGGAGTAACAGATACGCAGTATTTT. Translating gives CASHVLAGVTDTQYF.

The rearrangement uses TRBV20-1 and TRBJ1-1; tentatively, D is TRBD1 (6 bases). The CDR3 is 14 amino acids. Deletions cut 5 bases from V and 0 bases from J, with 13 bases between. Per the germline V gene, CDR1 is DFQATT and CDR2 is SNEGSKA (reference sequence). CDR3 loop: CSAGHGGMNTEAFF. The DNA of the CDR3 is TGCAGTGCTGGTCACGGGGGCATGAACACTGAAGCTTTCTTT.

This clonotype was counted many times. CDR3 protein: CASSEPDGGYLYTEAFF. The CDR3 DNA reads as TGTGCCAGCAGTGAACCCGATGGGGGGTATTTGTACACTGAAGCTTTCTTT. This chain links TRBV6-1 with TRBJ1-1, with TRBD1 as a possible D gene (5 bases). This CDR3 has 17 residues. V dropped 2 bases and J dropped 3 bases, with 19 bases sitting between them. CDR1 and CDR2 from the germline V gene are MNHNS and SASEGT.

This clonotype was seen repeatedly, ten times or more. This chain connects TRBV5-1 to TRBJ1-2; TRBD1 is a possible D gene (6 bases). This CDR3 has 13 amino acids. Trimming left V 0 bases short and J 4 bases short, with 7 bases between. CDR1 and CDR2 from the germline V gene are SGHRS and YFSETQ. CDR3 in amino acids: CASSLVDSYGYTF. CDR3 DNA: TGCGCCAGCAGCTTGGTGGACAGCTATGGCTACACCTTC.

The sample holds many counts of this clonotype. V gene TRBV21-1 combines with J gene TRBJ2-1; the table assigns TRBD2, which was not confirmed against the DNA. TRBV21-1 is a listed pseudogene. There are 16 residues in the CDR3. The chain's CDR3 is CASSKASAGGGNEQFF. CDR3 nucleotides: TGTGCCAGCAGCAAAGCCTCCGCAGGCGGGGGGAATGAGCAGTTCTTC.

This clonotype was picked up a small number of times. The V gene is TRBV20-1, the J gene TRBJ2-7; TRBD2 matches 8 bases. The CDR3 is 15 residues long. The junction had 7 bases not matched to a gene; V was cut back by 2 bases and J by 1 base. Germline CDR1 and CDR2: DFQATT and SNEGSKA (reference sequence). The CDR3 spells CSARRRSGSSYEQYF. In DNA form, the CDR3 reads TGCAGTGCTAGAAGACGGAGCGGGAGTTCCTACGAGCAGTACTTC.

This clonotype has only a few counts. This rearrangement joins TRBV6-5 to TRBJ2-5, with TRBD1 matching over 10 bases. The V segment lost 7 bases and the J segment 5 bases; nucleotides outside the gene matches: 16. This CDR3 contains 17 residues. Germline CDR1 reads MNHEY; CDR2 reads SVGAGI. The CDR3 sequence is CASTSHPAEGQGETQYF. The CDR3 DNA sequence: TGTGCCAGCACCTCCCATCCCGCCGAGGGACAGGGGGAGACCCAGTACTTC.

This clonotype was seen more than once but under ten times. CDR3 sequence: CASSLAKNEQFF. In DNA form, the CDR3 reads TGCGCCAGCAGCTTGGCTAAGAATGAGCAGTTCTTC. The chain uses TRBV5-1 and TRBJ2-1; D remains ambiguous. Trimming pared 0 bases from V and 7 bases from J, leaving 5 bases between. Per the germline V gene, CDR1 is SGHRS and CDR2 is YFSETQ. The length of the CDR3 is 12 residues.

This clonotype was counted between two and nine times. The V call is TRBV2, the J call TRBJ1-6, with a tentative D call TRBD1 (5 bases). Trimming removed 3 bases from V and 0 bases from J, with 12 bases in between. CDR3 length equals 17 residues. The germline CDR1 and CDR2 sequences are SNHLY and FYNNEI. In DNA form, the CDR3 reads TGTGCCAGCAGTGACGGGTGGGGGAGCTCCTATAATTCACCCCTCCACTTT. Its protein product is CASSDGWGSSYNSPLHF.

This clonotype was counted ten times or more. The CDR3 region is CASSYLAGGYTGELFF. Written as DNA, the CDR3 is TGTGCCAGCAGTTACCTAGCGGGAGGCTACACCGGGGAGCTGTTTTTT. The chain joins TRBV6-5 to TRBJ2-2; 11 bases line up with TRBD2. The germline CDR1 and CDR2 sequences are MNHEY and SVGAGI. With 2 bases clipped from V and 3 bases from J, the junction kept 2 bases outside the gene matches. This CDR3 has 16 residues.

This clonotype turned up a few times. The chain is built from TRBV28 and TRBJ2-7; TRBD1 matches at 11 bases. Germline trimming cut 5 bases from V and 4 bases from J; bases unmatched to any gene: 4. This CDR3 region has 14 residues. Per the germline V gene, CDR1 is MDHEN and CDR2 is SYDVKM. CDR3 DNA: TGTGCCAGCAGTGCGGACAGGGGGCCGTACGAGCAGTACTTC. It specifies CASSADRGPYEQYF.

CDR3 in DNA: TGCAGCGTTGAAAGGGGCTTGGGGTGGACTGAAGCTTTCTTT. Amino acids: CSVERGLGWTEAFF. This chain links TRBV29-1 with TRBJ1-1, with a tentative D call TRBD1 (5 bases). From germline, CDR1 is SQVTM and CDR2 ANQGSEA. Between the trimmed V and J ends, which lost 2 bases and 5 bases, there was a span of 15 bases. The length of the CDR3 is 14 residues.

This clonotype was detected a few times. This chain joins TRBV27 and TRBJ2-7, with 9 bases aligning to TRBD1. In germline, CDR1 is MNHEY, CDR2 SMNVEV (reference sequence). The CDR3 sequence is 15 residues long. The trim removed 4 bases at V and 4 bases at J, leaving 8 bases unmatched. CDR3 DNA sequence: TGTGCCAGCAGTTCCGGGACAGGGAGTCGGTACGAGCAGTACTTC. Its translation: CASSSGTGSRYEQYF.

This clonotype was counted many times. The chain is built from TRBV7-9 and TRBJ2-7; a possible D gene is TRBD2 (6 bases). This CDR3 comprises 15 residues. Trimming pared 2 bases from V and 5 bases from J, leaving 16 bases between. Germline values: CDR1 SEHNR, CDR2 FQNEAQ (reference sequence). Here the CDR3 reads CASSLSGEARNEQYF. The DNA of the CDR3 is TGTGCCAGCAGCTTATCGGGGGAGGCCCGGAACGAGCAGTACTTC.

This chain links TRBV7-8 with TRBJ1-1, with D unresolved. CDR1 is SGHVS and CDR2 is FQNEAQ in the germline V gene. The CDR3 is 13 amino acids. V was trimmed by 7 bases and J by 4 bases, leaving 13 bases between them. CDR3 region: CASIPGVGTEAFF. As DNA, the CDR3 is TGTGCCAGCATCCCCGGGGTGGGCACTGAAGCTTTCTTT.

This clonotype was observed many times. V usage is TRBV6-9 and J usage is TRBJ1-3; 7 nucleotides agree with TRBD1. Germline-derived CDR1 and CDR2 are MNHGY and SVAAGI. The V segment lost 3 bases and the J segment 7 bases; nucleotides outside the gene matches: 18. This CDR3 has 18 residues. The CDR3 protein is CASSYRGQVARRWNTIYF. The CDR3 DNA follows: TGTGCCAGCAGTTACCGTGGACAGGTTGCCCGGCGGTGGAACACCATATATTTT.

This clonotype was detected only a few times. CDR3 in DNA: TGTGCCAGCAGCTCCCCCGCCGACAGCTCCTACGAGCAGTACTTC. Protein: CASSSPADSSYEQYF. The J gene is TRBJ2-7, the V gene TRBV28; D is perhaps TRBD1 (5 bases). The CDR3 length is 15 residues. V shed 6 bases and J shed 0 bases, with 15 bases lying between them. Germline V lookup: CDR1 MDHEN, CDR2 SYDVKM.

This clonotype has just a few counts. The chain couples TRBV6-5 to TRBJ2-3, with 11 bases aligning to TRBD2. The CDR3 has 16 residues. Trimming at V came to 0 bases and at J to 6 bases, leaving 5 bases not matched to a gene. Germline CDR1 MNHEY, CDR2 SVGAGI. CDR3 region: CASSYSGLAGQDTQYF. CDR3 in DNA: TGTGCCAGCAGTTACTCTGGACTAGCGGGTCAGGATACGCAGTATTTT.

This clonotype came up a few times. This rearrangement joins TRBV28 to TRBJ2-7; 8 nucleotides agree with TRBD1. Germline assignment: CDR1 MDHEN and CDR2 SYDVKM. The CDR3 covers 14 residues. With V trimmed by 6 bases and J by 1 base, 5 bases remained unmatched. In DNA, the CDR3 is TGTGCCAGCAGCCCTAACAGGGGGTCCTACGAGCAGTACTTC. Translating it yields CASSPNRGSYEQYF.

This clonotype was detected many times. This chain links TRBV20-1 with TRBJ2-7; a weak D match, TRBD1 (6 bases). V was clipped by 5 bases and J by 9 bases, with 20 bases between them. This CDR3 has 13 amino acids. The V gene's germline CDR1 is DFQATT and CDR2 SNEGSKA (reference sequence). The chain's CDR3 is CSAPDLAQGGQYF. CDR3 nucleotides: TGCAGTGCTCCAGACCTCGCTCAAGGGGGGCAGTACTTC.

The J gene is TRBJ2-1, the V gene TRBV24-1; 15 bases are shared with TRBD2. Germline assignment: CDR1 KGHDR and CDR2 SFDVKD. The ends lost 3 bases at V and 4 bases at J; junction bases unmatched: 6. CDR3 length: 18 amino acids. The CDR3 protein is CATSDTGTSGRLYNEQFF. DNA for the CDR3: TGTGCCACCAGTGATACCGGGACTAGCGGGAGGCTGTACAATGAGCAGTTCTTC.